The T cell receptor beta chain described here comes from a study of blood T cell repertoires in COVID-19. For the study at large: The United States, Italy and Spain supplied acute and convalescent COVID-19 samples. Sources were T cells, B-cell-depleted T cells, or PBMCs; the material itself was cDNA or gDNA.

Sequenced by immunoSEQ multiplex PCR; TCRdb stores in-frame clones only, minus some. The table has 100,000 to 110,000 clones, about 85% seen once. J gave up 10 bases and V 0 bases, and 11 bases lay outside the gene matches. The CDR3 loop spans 17 amino acids. The germline CDR1 and CDR2 sequences are SGHVS and FQNEAQ. This rearrangement joins TRBV7-8 to TRBJ2-1; 11 bases fit TRBD2. This TCR came from a middle-aged man with active or convalescent COVID-19. Sequencing used peripheral blood. This chain's CDR3 is CASSLASSSSGRDEQFF. In DNA form, the CDR3 reads TGTGCCAGCAGCTTAGCTTCATCCAGTAGCGGGAGGGACGAGCAGTTCTTC.